This TCR beta chain was sequenced for a study of T-cell memory formation after mild COVID-19. Study-level findings and limits: Clones that contracted clustered mainly in CM and EM if CD4+ and in EMRA if CD8+.

The CDR3 extends over 14 amino acids. The V end lost 3 bases, the J end lost 0 bases, and 9 bases lay between the germline ends. The V gene's germline CDR1 is LNHDA and CDR2 SQIVND (reference sequence). TCRdb re-derived calls from the 5' RACE reads in MiXCR, one entry per CDR3 protein. The data show tens of thousands of distinct CDR3 sequences, about 13% seen once. This clonotype was found a few times. Its target is unknown. The chain links TRBV19 to TRBJ2-7; D call uncertain. This TCR came from an adult woman who had mild COVID-19 (a few samples of this study predate the infection). Cell type and time point are not known. The specimen was PBMCs or a T cell subset sorted from them (not recorded which). The CDR3 nucleotides are TGTGCCAGTAGTATCCCCGGAAGCTCCTACGAGCAGTACTTC. Translation: CASSIPGSSYEQYF.